This T cell receptor beta chain was captured by sequencing in a study of regulatory T cells in long-lasting Graves disease. General observations from the study: Preferential use of TRBV28, TRBJ1-2 and TRBJ2-5 was seen in persistent disease. The number of shared public clonotypes was higher in persistent patients (2,741) than new patients (roughly 970).

Arm-PCR of CDR3 regions and iRepertoire HTBI primers were the basis on which TCR beta libraries were built. Original handling: Some 60 TRBV and some 14 TRBJ segments were identified across samples. From the multiplex PCR reads, TCRdb called clonotypes with MiXCR, one entry per CDR3 protein. The V and J calls and clone size are TCRdb's, not the authors'. Among 650,000 to 850,000 distinct CDR3 sequences listed, 30% were seen once. This clonotype was detected a few times. Its antigen is undetermined. Time point in this sample: persistent/refractory GD, antithyroid drugs over 5 years with positive TRAb. The authors made the TCR library using RNA they extracted from PBMCs. Enrollment of patients was through an endocrinology department in Xi'an, China. The CDR3 runs 15 residues. Germline-derived CDR1 and CDR2 are LNHDA and SQIVND (reference sequence). V lost 6 bases, J lost 2 bases, and 5 bases stayed unmatched.

This clonotype was obtained from a female donor with Graves disease. This specimen consisted of peripheral blood mononuclear cells (PBMCs), obtained when the disease was refractory, from a patient treated with antithyroid drugs. This rearrangement joins TRBV19 to TRBJ1-5; 9 positions agree with TRBD1. The CDR3 bases are TGTGCCAGTAGAGAGGACAGGGGCGGCAATCAGCCCCAGCATTTT. The encoded protein is CASREDRGGNQPQHF.